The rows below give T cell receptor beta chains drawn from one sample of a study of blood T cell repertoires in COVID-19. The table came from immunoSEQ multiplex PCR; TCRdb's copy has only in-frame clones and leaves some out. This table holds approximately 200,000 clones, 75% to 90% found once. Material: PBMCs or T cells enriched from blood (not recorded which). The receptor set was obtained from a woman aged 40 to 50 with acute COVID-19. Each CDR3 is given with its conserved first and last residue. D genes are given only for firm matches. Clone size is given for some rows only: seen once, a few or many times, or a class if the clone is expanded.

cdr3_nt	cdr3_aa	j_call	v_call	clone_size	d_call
TGTGCCAGCAATTCTCCGGGAGCTGAGAATGAGCAGTACTTC	CASNSPGAENEQYF	TRBJ2-7	TRBV5-4	NA	NA
TGTGCCAGCAACCGGGACATGTACAATGAGCAGTTCTTC	CASNRDMYNEQFF	TRBJ2-1	TRBV2	NA	NA
TGCGCCAGCAGTTCACAGGAACACTCTGAAGCTTTCTTT	CASSSQEHSEAFF	TRBJ1-1	TRBV10-1	medium-sized	NA
TGCGCCAGCAGCCCGACAGGCATGAACACTGAAGCTTTCTTT	CASSPTGMNTEAFF	TRBJ1-1	TRBV23-1	few	NA
TGTGCCAGTAGTATGCTTCGGGAGGGGGGAGATACGCAGTATTTT	CASSMLREGGDTQYF	TRBJ2-3	TRBV19	NA	TRBD2
TGTGCCAGCAGTGAATCCGGCAATCAGCCCCAGCATTTT	CASSESGNQPQHF	TRBJ1-5	TRBV6-1	NA	NA
TGTGCCAGCAGTTACCGGACAGGGGACTACGAGCAGTACTTC	CASSYRTGDYEQYF	TRBJ2-7	TRBV28	once	TRBD1
TGCGCCAGCAGCTTGGGAGGGCGGGATACGCAGTATTTT	CASSLGGRDTQYF	TRBJ2-3	TRBV5-1	NA	NA
TGCGCCAGCAGCCAAGATCTGGAGACAGCGAGTAGGGACACTGAAGCTTTCTTT	CASSQDLETASRDTEAFF	TRBJ1-1	TRBV4-3	medium-sized	NA
TGTGCCAGCAGCTACTACAGGGGCCACACTGAAGCTTTCTTT	CASSYYRGHTEAFF	TRBJ1-1	TRBV3-1/TRBV3-2	NA	TRBD1
TGTGCCAGCACCCCGCTCTCCGGTTATACGCAGTATTTT	CASTPLSGYTQYF	TRBJ2-3	TRBV6-2/TRBV6-3	NA	NA
TGTGCCAGTAGTCCCCATTGGACTAGCGGGAGGGCGAGCTCCTACAATGAGCAGTTCTTC	CASSPHWTSGRASSYNEQFF	TRBJ2-1	TRBV19	NA	TRBD2
TGTGCCAGCAGCGTAGCTGACTCGACAGGGACAGATACGCAGTATTTT	CASSVADSTGTDTQYF	TRBJ2-3	TRBV9	NA	TRBD1
TGTGCCAGCAGTCTAGCGGAGTACAATGAGCAGTTCTTC	CASSLAEYNEQFF	TRBJ2-1	TRBV11-2	NA	TRBD2
TGTGCCAGCAGACCTGGACAGGGGGTTTCCTACGAGCAGTACTTC	CASRPGQGVSYEQYF	TRBJ2-7	TRBV6-4	NA	TRBD1
TGTGCCTGTAGGAGGGACACCGGGGAGCTGTTTTTT	CACRRDTGELFF	TRBJ2-2	TRBV7-2	NA	NA
TGTGCCAGCAGTTTCTTCCGGAGGGACTCGCACAATCAGCCCCAGCATTTT	CASSFFRRDSHNQPQHF	TRBJ1-5	TRBV28	NA	NA
TGTGCCAGCAGCAGGCAGCCCTCCGGGACTTCATACAATGAGCAGTTCTTC	CASSRQPSGTSYNEQFF	TRBJ2-1	TRBV3-1/TRBV3-2	NA	NA
TGTGCCAGCAGTTTAAATCAGGGGGCAGGCTCTGGAAACACCATATATTTT	CASSLNQGAGSGNTIYF	TRBJ1-3	TRBV28	once	TRBD1
TGTGCCAGCAGCCAAGAATTTGGACAAACCTACGAGCAGTACTTC	CASSQEFGQTYEQYF	TRBJ2-7	TRBV14	NA	NA
TGTGCCAGTAGTATTAATACAGGGGGCAACACTGAAGCTTTCTTT	CASSINTGGNTEAFF	TRBJ1-1	TRBV19	NA	TRBD1
TGTGCCAGTAGTATAGCGGGAGGCGAGTACGAGCAGTACTTC	CASSIAGGEYEQYF	TRBJ2-7	TRBV19	NA	TRBD2
TGTGCCAGTTCAAACAGGGGTTCACCCCTCCACTTT	CASSNRGSPLHF	TRBJ1-6	TRBV19	NA	TRBD1
TGTGCCAGTAGTGTGACTAGCGGGGGCTACGAGCAGTACTTC	CASSVTSGGYEQYF	TRBJ2-7	TRBV19	NA	TRBD2
TGTGCCAGCAGGAAGGGACAGGGGGCCTACGAGCAGTACTTC	CASRKGQGAYEQYF	TRBJ2-7	TRBV2	once	TRBD1
TGCGCCAGCAGTCCCCAAAAGGGACAGAAAAACTATGGCTACACCTTC	CASSPQKGQKNYGYTF	TRBJ1-2	TRBV4-3	NA	TRBD1
TGTGCCAGCAGCTTAGATAGCGGGGGGCTACGCGAGCAGTACTTC	CASSLDSGGLREQYF	TRBJ2-7	TRBV11-1	NA	TRBD2
TGTGCCAGCAGTTACCAGGTCGGCGAGGAGCTGTTTTTT	CASSYQVGEELFF	TRBJ2-2	TRBV6-5	NA	NA
TGTGCCAGCAGTCGACAGGGGAACACTGAAGCTTTCTTT	CASSRQGNTEAFF	TRBJ1-1	TRBV6-5	NA	TRBD1
TGTGCCAGCAGCTTCCCGACAGGGGTGGGGTTTGACGAGCAGTACTTC	CASSFPTGVGFDEQYF	TRBJ2-7	TRBV7-8	NA	TRBD1
TGTGCCTGGAGCAGACAGGGTCGGACTGAAGCTTTCTTT	CAWSRQGRTEAFF	TRBJ1-1	TRBV30	NA	TRBD1
TGTGCCAGCAGTTTATGGGGGGACAGAGTAGACAATCAGCCCCAGCATTTT	CASSLWGDRVDNQPQHF	TRBJ1-5	TRBV28	once	TRBD1
TGTGCCAGCACCATAGCGGGACGTTACAATGAGCAGTTCTTC	CASTIAGRYNEQFF	TRBJ2-1	TRBV3-1/TRBV3-2	NA	TRBD2
TGTGCCAGCAGCGTTAAAGGTGGCGGCTCTGGAAACACCATATATTTT	CASSVKGGGSGNTIYF	TRBJ1-3	TRBV9	few	NA
TGTGCCAGCAGTTACGCTGGGGCGACCGGGGAGCTGTTTTTT	CASSYAGATGELFF	TRBJ2-2	TRBV6-5	NA	NA
TGTGCCAGCAACACCGACAGGGGAAGTGCAGATACGCAGTATTTT	CASNTDRGSADTQYF	TRBJ2-3	TRBV6-5	NA	TRBD1
TGTGCCAGCTCGGGGGCAGGCTATGGCTACACCTTC	CASSGAGYGYTF	TRBJ1-2	TRBV18	NA	NA
TGTGCCAGCAGCCCGGGGGGACTAGCGGGGGGACAGGAGACCCAGTACTTC	CASSPGGLAGGQETQYF	TRBJ2-5	TRBV3-1/TRBV3-2	NA	TRBD2
TGCAGCGTTGCCGGGACAGGGCCCAACAATGAGCAGTTCTTC	CSVAGTGPNNEQFF	TRBJ2-1	TRBV29-1	NA	TRBD1
TGTGCCAGCAGCCCGGGGGGGCAGAAATACGAGCAGTACTTC	CASSPGGQKYEQYF	TRBJ2-7	TRBV2	NA	TRBD2
TGTGCTAGTGGTTTGGTACCCCCGGGACAGGGGGCTCACGAGCAGTACTTC	CASGLVPPGQGAHEQYF	TRBJ2-7	TRBV12-5	NA	TRBD1
TGCGCCAGCAGCTTAAAGGGGGCCGGGGAGCTGTTTTTT	CASSLKGAGELFF	TRBJ2-2	TRBV5-1	few	NA
TGCGCCAGCAGCCGGCGTTCAGGGGCAGAGAACACTGAAGCTTTCTTT	CASSRRSGAENTEAFF	TRBJ1-1	TRBV5-1	NA	NA
TGCGCCAGCAGCCCAGGATTAGCGGGAGGGGGGGAGCTGTTTTTT	CASSPGLAGGGELFF	TRBJ2-2	TRBV4-3	NA	TRBD2
TGTGCCAGCAGCCTACGAAGGACAGTAGTCGGGGAGCTGTTTTTT	CASSLRRTVVGELFF	TRBJ2-2	TRBV3-1/TRBV3-2	NA	NA
TGTGCCAGCAGCCCGCGTGGCGGGGCCTACAATGAGCAGTTCTTC	CASSPRGGAYNEQFF	TRBJ2-1	TRBV13	NA	NA
TGTGCCAGCAGCCAAGACGGGGGTATGGGCAATCAGCCCCAGCATTTT	CASSQDGGMGNQPQHF	TRBJ1-5	TRBV3-1/TRBV3-2	NA	NA
TGTGCCAGCAGCTTGGGGCCGGGACAGTACTATGGCTACACCTTC	CASSLGPGQYYGYTF	TRBJ1-2	TRBV5-6	NA	TRBD1
TGTGCCAGCGGGACTAGCGGGGTTGACACAGATACGCAGTATTTT	CASGTSGVDTDTQYF	TRBJ2-3	TRBV6-5	NA	TRBD2
TGCGCCAGCAGCTTGGTGACAGATTACGAGCAGTACTTC	CASSLVTDYEQYF	TRBJ2-7	TRBV5-1	NA	NA
TGTGCCAGCAGCCTCAGAGGAGGTGTCAGGAACACTGAAGCTTTCTTT	CASSLRGGVRNTEAFF	TRBJ1-1	TRBV3-1/TRBV3-2	NA	NA
TGCAGCGTTGAGAGGCAGGGTAAGGAGACCCAGTACTTC	CSVERQGKETQYF	TRBJ2-5	TRBV29-1	once	NA
TGTGCCAGCAGCTTAGCCGGGACAGGCAATTCACCCCTCCACTTT	CASSLAGTGNSPLHF	TRBJ1-6	TRBV7-6	NA	TRBD1
TGTGCCAGCAGCCCGGGACAGGGAAACACTGAAGCTTTCTTT	CASSPGQGNTEAFF	TRBJ1-1	TRBV7-3	NA	TRBD1
TGTGCCAGCAGCCAAGAGGGGGATCGAGGGGGTTACTCCTACGAGCAGTACTTC	CASSQEGDRGGYSYEQYF	TRBJ2-7	TRBV3-1/TRBV3-2	NA	NA
TGTGCCAGCAGCTTATCGGGACTAGCGGCGGATACGCAGTATTTT	CASSLSGLAADTQYF	TRBJ2-3	TRBV7-2	once	TRBD2
TGTGCCAGCAGCCACCCAAGACTTGGGAGTCAGCCCCAGCATTTT	CASSHPRLGSQPQHF	TRBJ1-5	TRBV14	NA	NA